The 29 T cell receptor beta chains below were found in one sample sequenced in a study of vaccination and CD4 T cells after COVID-19. Which antigens these TCRs recognize remains unknown. Regarding treatment: roughly nine-day PBMC culture with coronavirus spike peptide pools or control peptides (ViraFEST assay). During the years 2011-2018, before the COVID-19 pandemic, the unexposed donor's CD4+ T cells were collected. Oncomine TCR Beta short-read sequencing was applied to DNA from cultured CD4+ T cells. CD4+ T cells were cultured, and genomic DNA was extracted from them. MiXCR, run by TCRdb on the PCR reads, gives a single entry per CDR3 protein. Altogether about 9,100 distinct CDR3 sequences are present, 44% being singletons, with the ten largest covering 9.5% to 15%. The sequenced material came from CD4+ T cells from blood, cultured in vitro. These receptors all stem from a human donor in good health.

For the CDR3, the DNA is TGCAGCGTTGAAAGCTTTAACTATGGCTACACCTTC. It is translated as CSVESFNYGYTF. The rearrangement joins TRBV29-1 to TRBJ1-2; D not certain. The length of the CDR3 is 12 residues. Germline CDR1 SQVTM, CDR2 ANQGSEA. The V end was cut by 2 bases, the J end by 1 base, with 5 bases between.

This clonotype was picked up a small number of times. The chain links TRBV10-3 to TRBJ2-5, with TRBD2 matching over 7 bases. Germline loops: CDR1 ENHRY, CDR2 SYGVKD. The CDR3 length is 15 residues. After removal of 0 bases from V and 6 bases from J, the junction contained 7 bases not matched to a gene. CDR3 DNA: TGTGCCATCAGTGAGTCGGGGGGAGGGCAGAAGACCCAGTACTTC. It yields the protein CAISESGGGQKTQYF.

The chain uses TRBV2 and TRBJ1-1; tentative D call: TRBD1 (6 bases). Germline V gene sequence: CDR1 SNHLY, CDR2 FYNNEI. This CDR3 is 12 amino acids long. Trimming stripped 7 bases from V and 4 bases from J, with 10 bases between. Here the CDR3 reads CASTEGGTEAFF. The CDR3 DNA sequence: TGTGCCAGCACCGAGGGGGGCACTGAAGCTTTCTTT.

V gene TRBV7-6 combines with J gene TRBJ2-5; D ambiguous. This CDR3 is 13 amino acids long. The germline CDR1 and CDR2 sequences are SGHVS and FNYEAQ. Trimming took off 5 bases at V and 1 base at J, with 8 bases between the two ends. DNA of the CDR3: TGTGCCAGCAGCCGACGGGTCCAAGAGACCCAGTACTTC. Encoded protein: CASSRRVQETQYF.

This clonotype was detected only a few times. The rearrangement links TRBV28 to TRBJ1-5; 7 nucleotides line up with TRBD1. The junction had 5 bases not matched to a gene; V was cut back by 5 bases and J by 4 bases. Germline CDR1 MDHEN, CDR2 SYDVKM. The CDR3 runs 14 residues. CDR3 nucleotide sequence: TGTGCCAGCAGTGCCGGGACAGTAAATCAGCCCCAGCATTTT. Its protein product is CASSAGTVNQPQHF.

The rearrangement uses TRBV6-2 or TRBV6-3 and TRBJ2-1, with D tentatively TRBD1 (5 bases). The CDR3 runs 15 residues. Germline loops: CDR1 MNHEY, CDR2 SVGEGT. The V gene lost 7 bases and the J gene lost 0 bases, with 13 bases spanning the gap. CDR3 DNA sequence: TGTGCCAGCATTCAAGGGGCAGCCTCCTACAATGAGCAGTTCTTC. This encodes CASIQGAASYNEQFF.

This clonotype occurred a few times. V gene TRBV7-2 combines with J gene TRBJ1-1; TRBD1 matches 7 bases. Germline V CDR1 and CDR2: SGHTA, FQGNSA. The length of the CDR3 is 12 residues. V lost 1 base and J lost 7; bases outside the gene matches: 0. The CDR3 DNA reads TGTGCCAGCAGCTTAGGACAGGGTGAAGCTTTCTTT. It is translated as CASSLGQGEAFF.

This clonotype has only a few counts. The chain carries TRBV18 and TRBJ2-7; TRBD2 matches at 7 bases. Germline lookup yields CDR1 KGHSH and CDR2 LQKENI. The CDR3 covers 15 residues. V lost 8 bases and J lost 3; bases outside the gene matches: 13. CDR3: CASHTGEGDRYEQYF. CDR3 DNA sequence: TGTGCCAGCCACACCGGGGAGGGAGATCGCTACGAGCAGTACTTC.

Only a few counts were recorded for this clonotype. The rearrangement links TRBV20-1 to TRBJ2-3; 9 bases fit TRBD1. Germline CDR1 and CDR2: DFQATT and SNEGSKA (reference sequence). CDR3 length: 15 residues. The V gene end was trimmed by 5 bases and the J gene end by 2 bases; junction bases not matched to a gene: 8. The CDR3 region has the DNA TGCAGTGCTGAGGAGGGACAGGGCTACACAGATACGCAGTATTTT. It codes for CSAEEGQGYTDTQYF.

This CDR3 is CSARLRLAGGTLDTQYF. CDR3 coding DNA: TGCAGTGCTAGGCTCCGGCTAGCGGGAGGTACCCTAGATACGCAGTATTTT. The chain is built from TRBV20-1 and TRBJ2-3, with 11 bases identical to TRBD2. This CDR3 comprises 17 residues. Per the germline V gene, CDR1 is DFQATT and CDR2 is SNEGSKA (reference sequence). Unmatched junction bases numbered 13, after V lost 3 bases and J lost 5 bases.

This clonotype has more than one count but fewer than ten. The chain has TRBV6-4 and TRBJ2-1; 8 bases align to TRBD2. Germline CDR1 reads MRHNA; CDR2 reads SNTAGT. With V trimmed by 6 bases and J by 9 bases, 7 bases remained unmatched. The CDR3 covers 13 residues. The CDR3 DNA reads TGTGCCAGCAGACGGGAGGGTGAGGGTGAGCAGTTCTTC. Amino acid sequence: CASRREGEGEQFF.

V usage is TRBV7-2 and J usage is TRBJ2-1; 10 nucleotides agree with TRBD2. The CDR3 totals 15 residues. The V gene end was trimmed by 3 bases and the J gene end by 5 bases; junction bases not matched to a gene: 4. Germline CDR1 reads SGHTA; CDR2 reads FQGNSA. The CDR3 protein is CASSFSGRPNNEQFF. CDR3 in DNA: TGTGCCAGCAGCTTTAGCGGGAGGCCCAACAATGAGCAGTTCTTC.

V gene TRBV19 combines with J gene TRBJ2-7; TRBD1 matches at 7 bases. This CDR3 comprises 14 residues. V was clipped by 5 bases and J by 1 base; unmatched bases: 5. Germline V gives CDR1 LNHDA, CDR2 SQIVND (reference sequence). This chain's CDR3 is CASSPRQGSYEQYF. The CDR3 nucleotides read TGTGCCAGTAGTCCGAGACAGGGTTCCTACGAGCAGTACTTC. The variable domain in full, completed from reference TRBV19 and TRBJ2-7, reads DGGITQSPKYLFRKEGQNVTLSCEQNLNHDAMYWYRQDPGQGLRLIYYSQIVNDFQKGDIAEGYSVSREKKESFPLTVTSAQKNPTAFYLCASSPRQGSYEQYFGPGTRLTVT.

The rearrangement links TRBV19 to TRBJ2-3, with D unresolved. The germline gives CDR1 LNHDA, CDR2 SQIVND (reference sequence). Trimming removed 5 bases from V and 3 bases from J, with 6 bases in between. The CDR3 is made up of 12 amino acids. CDR3 protein: CASSPTTDTQYF. The CDR3 DNA sequence: TGTGCCAGTAGTCCAACAACAGATACGCAGTATTTT. Full variable domain (rest looked up from reference TRBV19 and TRBJ2-3): DGGITQSPKYLFRKEGQNVTLSCEQNLNHDAMYWYRQDPGQGLRLIYYSQIVNDFQKGDIAEGYSVSREKKESFPLTVTSAQKNPTAFYLCASSPTTDTQYFGPGTRLTVL.

This clonotype was counted only a few times. The genes are TRBV24-1 and TRBJ2-7; TRBD2 is a possible D gene (7 bases). V was trimmed by 4 bases and J by 0 bases, leaving 15 bases between them. The CDR3 is 16 amino acids. Germline CDR1 reads KGHDR; CDR2 reads SFDVKD. CDR3 in amino acids: CATSESRGGGSYEQYF. Here the CDR3 DNA reads TGTGCCACCAGTGAGTCGCGGGGAGGGGGCTCCTACGAGCAGTACTTC.

In this sample, this clonotype turned up a few times. The gene calls are TRBV2 and TRBJ2-7; D perhaps matches TRBD1 (6 bases). This CDR3 contains 14 residues. Between the trimmed V and J ends, which lost 11 bases and 7 bases, there was a span of 24 bases. CDR1 and CDR2 (germline): SNHLY, FYNNEI. This CDR3 is CAGSRDTPLKEQYF. Here the CDR3 DNA reads TGTGCCGGGTCCAGGGACACCCCTTTGAAAGAGCAGTACTTC.

This chain uses TRBV6-5 with TRBJ2-7, with D possibly TRBD1 on 5 matching bases. The germline gives CDR1 MNHEY, CDR2 SVGAGI. V was pared by 2 bases and J by 1 base, with 6 bases between. The CDR3 contains 13 residues. The CDR3 spells CASSYRGSYEQYF. CDR3 bases: TGTGCCAGCAGTTACAGGGGATCCTACGAGCAGTACTTC.

The chain uses TRBV25-1 and TRBJ2-5, with D tentatively TRBD1 (5 bases). V lost 6 bases and J lost 4, with 12 bases in between. CDR3 length equals 13 residues. The germline CDR1 and CDR2 sequences are MGHDK and SYGVNS. The CDR3 protein is CASREKGPETQYF. The CDR3 coding sequence is TGTGCCAGCAGGGAAAAGGGGCCAGAGACCCAGTACTTC.

This rearrangement joins TRBV6-2 or TRBV6-3 to TRBJ2-1, with D perhaps matching TRBD1 or TRBD2 (5 bases each). CDR1 and CDR2 from the germline V gene are MNHEY and SVGEGT. The CDR3 has 15 residues. The V and J ends lost 3 bases and 10 bases respectively, with 19 bases between them. The CDR3 reads CASSYDAPGTGEQFF. The DNA of the CDR3 is TGTGCCAGCAGTTATGACGCACCAGGGACGGGGGAGCAGTTCTTC.

V is TRBV12-3 or TRBV12-4 and J is TRBJ1-5, with D unclear. This CDR3 region has 14 residues. Trimming pared 4 bases from V and 6 bases from J, leaving 13 bases between. The CDR3 loop is CASSSSATVQPQHF. The CDR3 DNA follows: TGTGCCAGCAGTTCCTCCGCGACTGTTCAGCCCCAGCATTTT.

The rearrangement uses TRBV14 and TRBJ2-7; no reliable D call. V was trimmed by 0 bases and J by 0 bases, leaving 12 bases between them. Germline-derived CDR1 and CDR2 are SGHDN and FVKESK. The CDR3 totals 16 residues. The CDR3 DNA reads as TGTGCCAGCAGCCAAGATCCGGGCATTTCCTCCTACGAGCAGTACTTC. Its translation is CASSQDPGISSYEQYF.

This clonotype was seen a handful of times. The chain combines TRBV7-2 with TRBJ2-5, with a weak D call TRBD2 (6 bases). V shed 3 bases and J shed 5 bases, with 13 bases lying between them. The CDR3 sequence is 14 residues long. Germline loops: CDR1 SGHTA, CDR2 FQGNSA. The CDR3 loop is CASSFIGGRETQYF. Here the CDR3 DNA reads TGTGCCAGCAGCTTTATCGGGGGTCGGGAGACCCAGTACTTC.

A few counts support this clonotype. The chain has TRBV7-6 and TRBJ1-2; D not certain. The V gene lost 4 bases and the J gene lost 5 bases, with 17 bases spanning the gap. CDR1 is SGHVS, CDR2 FNYEAQ, per germline. The CDR3 has 15 amino acids. CDR3: CASSSRPGLGYGYTF. The DNA for the CDR3 is TGTGCCAGCAGCTCAAGGCCTGGGTTAGGGTATGGCTACACCTTC.

This clonotype has more than one count but fewer than ten. The gene calls are TRBV7-3 and TRBJ2-2; D perhaps matches TRBD2 (5 bases). Germline CDR1 and CDR2: SGHTA and FQGTGA. The CDR3 is 18 residues long. The V end lost 4 bases, the J end lost 0 bases, and 18 bases lay between the germline ends. The CDR3 region is CASSYHRSSGANTGELFF. CDR3 DNA sequence: TGTGCCAGCAGCTACCACCGATCCTCCGGGGCGAACACCGGGGAGCTGTTTTTT.

The V call is TRBV12-3 or TRBV12-4, the J call TRBJ2-3; D is perhaps TRBD2 (5 bases). The CDR3 contains 18 residues. The V and J ends lost 2 bases and 4 bases respectively, with 22 bases between them. CDR3 sequence: CASSLTLGSGERADTQYF. CDR3 bases: TGTGCCAGCAGTTTAACCCTGGGGTCTGGGGAGAGGGCAGATACGCAGTATTTT.

The chain couples TRBV19 to TRBJ2-7; either TRBD1 or TRBD2 may supply D (6 bases each). Germline assignment: CDR1 LNHDA and CDR2 SQIVND (reference sequence). This CDR3 has 14 amino acids. Trimming removed 5 bases from V and 6 bases from J, with 17 bases in between. Written as DNA, the CDR3 is TGTGCCAGTAGTCAAGGGGGGAAGGGAGGCGAGCAGTACTTC. Translating it yields CASSQGGKGGEQYF.

This rearrangement joins TRBV5-4 to TRBJ2-5; TRBD1 aligns across 8 bases. The V and J ends lost 5 bases and 3 bases, in that order; junction bases with no gene match: 6. CDR1 and CDR2 (germline): SGHNT, YYREEE (reference sequence). The CDR3 length is 14 residues. The CDR3 here is CASSSRDRKETQYF. As DNA, the CDR3 is TGTGCCAGCAGTTCCCGGGACAGGAAAGAGACCCAGTACTTC.

The chain couples TRBV6-2 or TRBV6-3 to TRBJ1-5; D gene ambiguous. The CDR3 extends over 13 amino acids. Germline lookup yields CDR1 MNHEY and CDR2 SVGEGT. V was shortened by 4 bases and J by 9 bases, with 13 bases between the two germline ends. The CDR3 nucleotides read TGTGCCAGCAGTTTTGGAGGCCTAGGGCCCCAGCATTTT. Protein sequence: CASSFGGLGPQHF.

This chain joins TRBV27 and TRBJ2-1, with 8 nucleotides matching TRBD1. V was pared by 0 bases and J by 6 bases, with 1 base of the junction left unmatched. This CDR3 contains 14 residues. Germline V gives CDR1 MNHEY, CDR2 SMNVEV (reference sequence). CDR3 amino acids: CASSLSRGLNEQFF. The CDR3 nucleotides are TGTGCCAGCAGTTTATCCAGGGGGCTCAATGAGCAGTTCTTC.